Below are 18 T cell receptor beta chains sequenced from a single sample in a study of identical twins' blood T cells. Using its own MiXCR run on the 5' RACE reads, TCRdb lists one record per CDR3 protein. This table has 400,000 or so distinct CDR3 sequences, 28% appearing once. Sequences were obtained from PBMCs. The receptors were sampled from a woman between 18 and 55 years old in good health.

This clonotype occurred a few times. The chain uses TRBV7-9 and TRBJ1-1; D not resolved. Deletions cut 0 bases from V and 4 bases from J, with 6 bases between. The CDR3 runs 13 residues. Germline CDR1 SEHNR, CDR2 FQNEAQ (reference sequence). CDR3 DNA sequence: TGTGCCAGCAGCTTAGCCGAGTTCACTGAAGCTTTCTTT. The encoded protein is CASSLAEFTEAFF.

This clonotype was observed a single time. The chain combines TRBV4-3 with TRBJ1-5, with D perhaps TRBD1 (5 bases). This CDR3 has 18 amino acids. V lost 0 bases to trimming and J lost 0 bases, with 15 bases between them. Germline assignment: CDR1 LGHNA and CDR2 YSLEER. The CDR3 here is CASSQDLQGGNSNQPQHF. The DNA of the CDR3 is TGCGCCAGCAGCCAAGACCTTCAGGGCGGGAATAGCAATCAGCCCCAGCATTTT.

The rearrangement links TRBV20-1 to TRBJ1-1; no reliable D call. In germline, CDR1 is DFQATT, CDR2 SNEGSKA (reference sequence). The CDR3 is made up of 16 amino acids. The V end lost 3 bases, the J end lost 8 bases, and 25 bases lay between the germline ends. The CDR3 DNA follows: TGCAGTGCTAGTGGCGGTCTAAGGCGGGGATCCGTAGAAGCTTTCTTT. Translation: CSASGGLRRGSVEAFF.

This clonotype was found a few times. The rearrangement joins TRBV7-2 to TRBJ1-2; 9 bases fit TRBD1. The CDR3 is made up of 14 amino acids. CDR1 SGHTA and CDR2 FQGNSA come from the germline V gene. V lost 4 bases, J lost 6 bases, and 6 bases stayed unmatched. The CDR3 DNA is TGTGCCAGCAGCTCTTACAGGGGGCGAAATGGCTACACCTTC. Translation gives CASSSYRGRNGYTF.

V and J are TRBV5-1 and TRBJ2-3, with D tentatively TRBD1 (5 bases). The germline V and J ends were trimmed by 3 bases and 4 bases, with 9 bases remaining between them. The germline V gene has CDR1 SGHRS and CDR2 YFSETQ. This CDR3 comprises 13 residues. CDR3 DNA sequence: TGCGCCAGCAGCTCTCAGGGTCCAGATACGCAGTATTTT. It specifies CASSSQGPDTQYF.

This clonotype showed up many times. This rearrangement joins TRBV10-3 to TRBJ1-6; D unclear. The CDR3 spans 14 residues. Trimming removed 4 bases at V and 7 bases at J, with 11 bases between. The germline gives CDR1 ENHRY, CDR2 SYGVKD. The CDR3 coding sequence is TGTGCCATCAGTGTCCAGGCGGAAAATTCACCCCTCCACTTT. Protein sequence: CAISVQAENSPLHF.

In DNA form, the CDR3 reads TGTGCCAGCAGCTTATCCGACAACTCTGGAAACACCATATATTTT. Its translation: CASSLSDNSGNTIYF. The genes are TRBV7-2 and TRBJ1-3; no clear D gene. This CDR3 has 15 amino acids. Between the trimmed V and J ends, which lost 2 bases and 0 bases, there was a span of 8 bases. Germline CDR1 and CDR2: SGHTA and FQGNSA. The complete variable domain, with remaining parts taken from reference TRBV7-2 and TRBJ1-3, reads GAGVSQSPSNKVTEKGKDVELRCDPISGHTALYWYRQSLGQGLEFLIYFQGNSAPDKSGLPSDRFSAERTGGSVSTLTIQRTQQEDSAVYLCASSLSDNSGNTIYFGEGSWLTVV.

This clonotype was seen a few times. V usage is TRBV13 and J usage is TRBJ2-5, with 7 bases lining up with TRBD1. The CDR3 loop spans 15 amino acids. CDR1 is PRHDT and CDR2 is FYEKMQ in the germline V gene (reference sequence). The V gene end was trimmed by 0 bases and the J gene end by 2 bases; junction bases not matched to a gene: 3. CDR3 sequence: CASSLGGGYQETQYF. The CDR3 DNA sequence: TGTGCCAGCAGCTTAGGAGGGGGCTATCAAGAGACCCAGTACTTC.

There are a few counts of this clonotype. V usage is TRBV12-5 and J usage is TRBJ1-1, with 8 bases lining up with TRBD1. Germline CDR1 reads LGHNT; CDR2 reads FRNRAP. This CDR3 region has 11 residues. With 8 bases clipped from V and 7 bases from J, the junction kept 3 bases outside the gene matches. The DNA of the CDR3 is TGTGCTAGTCGCGGACAGGGTGAAGCTTTCTTT. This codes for CASRGQGEAFF.

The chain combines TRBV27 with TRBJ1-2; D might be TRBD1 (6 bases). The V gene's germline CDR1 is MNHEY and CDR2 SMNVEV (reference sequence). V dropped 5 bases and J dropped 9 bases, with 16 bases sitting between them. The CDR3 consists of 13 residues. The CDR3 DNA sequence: TGTGCCAGCAGTCTTGACAGGTCTTCCAGCTACACCTTC. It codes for CASSLDRSSSYTF.

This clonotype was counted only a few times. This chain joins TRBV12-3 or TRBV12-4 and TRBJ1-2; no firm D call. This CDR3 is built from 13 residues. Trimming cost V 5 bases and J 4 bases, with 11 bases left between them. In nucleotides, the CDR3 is TGTGCCAGCAGTCCCAGCGATCGCTATGGCTACACCTTC. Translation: CASSPSDRYGYTF.

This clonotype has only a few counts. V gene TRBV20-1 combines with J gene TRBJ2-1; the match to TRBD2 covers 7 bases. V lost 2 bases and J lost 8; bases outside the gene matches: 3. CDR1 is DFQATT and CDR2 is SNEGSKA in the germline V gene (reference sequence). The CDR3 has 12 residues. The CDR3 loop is CSARRLADEQFF. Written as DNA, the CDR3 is TGCAGTGCTAGACGACTAGCCGATGAGCAGTTCTTC.

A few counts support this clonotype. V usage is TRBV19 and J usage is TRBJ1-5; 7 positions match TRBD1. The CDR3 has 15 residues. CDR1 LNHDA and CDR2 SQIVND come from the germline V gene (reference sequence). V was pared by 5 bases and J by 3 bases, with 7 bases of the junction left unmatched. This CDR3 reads CASSAIRGNNQPQHF. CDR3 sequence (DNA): TGTGCCAGTAGTGCGATCAGGGGGAACAATCAGCCCCAGCATTTT.

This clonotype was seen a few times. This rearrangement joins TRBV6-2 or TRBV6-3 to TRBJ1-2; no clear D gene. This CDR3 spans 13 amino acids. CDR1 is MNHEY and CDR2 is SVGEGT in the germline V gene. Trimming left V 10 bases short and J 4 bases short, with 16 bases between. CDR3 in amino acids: CANSALTLYGYTF. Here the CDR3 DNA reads TGTGCCAACAGCGCCTTGACCCTCTATGGCTACACCTTC.

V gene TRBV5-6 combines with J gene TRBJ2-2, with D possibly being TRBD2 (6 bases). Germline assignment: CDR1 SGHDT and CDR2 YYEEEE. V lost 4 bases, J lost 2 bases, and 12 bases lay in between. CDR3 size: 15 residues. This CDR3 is CASSQGLLNTGELFF. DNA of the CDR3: TGTGCCAGCAGCCAGGGACTCCTTAACACCGGGGAGCTGTTTTTT.

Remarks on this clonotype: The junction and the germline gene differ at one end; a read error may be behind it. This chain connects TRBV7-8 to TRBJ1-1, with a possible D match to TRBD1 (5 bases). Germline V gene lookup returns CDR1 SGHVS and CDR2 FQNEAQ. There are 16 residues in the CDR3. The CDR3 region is CASSLGGARMNAEAFF. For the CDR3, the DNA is TGTGCCAGCAGCTTAGGAGGGGCGCGGATGAACGCTGAAGCTTTCTTT.

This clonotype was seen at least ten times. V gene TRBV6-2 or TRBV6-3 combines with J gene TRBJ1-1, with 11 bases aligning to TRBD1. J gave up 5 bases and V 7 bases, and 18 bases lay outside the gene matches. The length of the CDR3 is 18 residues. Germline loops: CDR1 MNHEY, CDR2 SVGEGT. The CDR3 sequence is CASTQSRRGQGEETEAFF. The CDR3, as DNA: TGTGCCAGCACCCAATCGCGGCGGGGACAGGGGGAAGAAACTGAAGCTTTCTTT.

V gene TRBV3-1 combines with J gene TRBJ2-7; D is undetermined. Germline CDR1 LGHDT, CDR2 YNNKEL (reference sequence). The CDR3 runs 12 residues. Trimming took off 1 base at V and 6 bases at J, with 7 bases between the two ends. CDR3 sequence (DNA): TGTGCCAGCAGCCAAGTTTTGGGCGAGCAGTACTTC. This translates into CASSQVLGEQYF.